Listed below are T cell receptor beta chains from one sample, sequenced in a study of CD8 T cells in ankylosing spondylitis. TCRdb analysed the 5' RACE reads with MiXCR anew, one entry per CDR3 protein. There are around 300,000 distinct CDR3 sequences in the sample; less than 25% occur only once, and 3.5% to 4.5% lies in the top ten. Sequenced input: blood, either unsorted or a sorted T cell fraction (not recorded which). The receptors derive from a female donor with ankylosing spondylitis or in good health (not recorded which). The CDR3 runs from the conserved cysteine through the conserved F or W.

v_call,j_call,cdr3_aa
TRBV12-3/TRBV12-4,TRBJ2-5,CASSLSGRARETQYF
TRBV6-1,TRBJ2-7,CASSPRLAGFYEQYF
TRBV29-1,TRBJ2-7,CSVSRELSYEQYF
TRBV20-1,TRBJ2-1,CSARDHGGRDYNEQFF
TRBV7-2,TRBJ2-3,CASSYAGVKDTQYF
TRBV27,TRBJ2-7,CASSTAREGRYEQYF
TRBV29-1,TRBJ2-3,CSVEDWTDTQYF
TRBV2,TRBJ2-1,CASGRLAGVDEQFF
TRBV6-2/TRBV6-3,TRBJ2-1,CASSKSGLAGGNEQFF
TRBV6-5,TRBJ1-2,CASSYEGASGYTF
TRBV7-9,TRBJ2-7,CASSFAGTGFYEQYF
TRBV19,TRBJ2-2,CASSISVGSTGELFF
TRBV5-5,TRBJ1-1,CASSLDQNTEAFF
TRBV12-3/TRBV12-4,TRBJ1-6,CASSSGTGDSPLHF
TRBV30,TRBJ2-1,CAWSGSLAYNEQFF
TRBV5-1,TRBJ2-5,CASSHGTSGQETQYF
TRBV10-1,TRBJ2-1,CASSEAGGWNEQFF